These T cell receptor beta chains were read from a single sample in a study of cytomegalovirus exposure and HLA in healthy donors. Profiling relied on immunoSEQ multiplex PCR, and the TCRdb table lists in-frame clones only, not all of them. The table shows 150,000 to 200,000 clones, with around 83% occurring only once. Sequencing was performed on PBMCs. The receptors come from a girl aged 2 to 9 in good health and CMV-seropositive. Each CDR3 is given with its conserved first and last residue. A D gene is named only where the DNA matches it firmly. Clone size, where shown, is once, few, many, or a class for clones that have expanded.

CDR3nt: TGTGCCAGCTACACGACTAACTATGGCTACACCTTC; CDR3aa: CASYTTNYGYTF; d_gene: NA; abundance: NA; v_gene: TRBV28; j_gene: TRBJ1-2
CDR3nt: TGCGCCAGCAGTGAGGGGCCTAGCGGGAGCGATGAGCAGTTCTTC; CDR3aa: CASSEGPSGSDEQFF; d_gene: TRBD2; abundance: NA; v_gene: TRBV10-2; j_gene: TRBJ2-1
CDR3nt: TGTGCCAGCAGCAAGCGGGAGGGCCTGGAGACCCAGTACTTC; CDR3aa: CASSKREGLETQYF; d_gene: TRBD2; abundance: few; v_gene: TRBV28; j_gene: TRBJ2-5
CDR3nt: TGCGCCAGCAGCCAGGAGGGGACTAATTCACCCCTCCACTTT; CDR3aa: CASSQEGTNSPLHF; d_gene: NA; abundance: NA; v_gene: TRBV4-1; j_gene: TRBJ1-6
CDR3nt: TGTGCCAGCGCCCCGAGTCCGCCAGACTACGAGCAGTACTTC; CDR3aa: CASAPSPPDYEQYF; d_gene: NA; abundance: once; v_gene: TRBV6-5; j_gene: TRBJ2-7
CDR3nt: TGTGCCTGGGGGGGACAGGGAGTAGAAAAACTGTTTTTT; CDR3aa: CAWGGQGVEKLFF; d_gene: TRBD1; abundance: NA; v_gene: TRBV30; j_gene: TRBJ1-4
CDR3nt: TGCGCCAGCAGCCAAGATGGGGCCGCCATCATATATTTT; CDR3aa: CASSQDGAAIIYF; d_gene: NA; abundance: NA; v_gene: TRBV4-1; j_gene: TRBJ1-3
CDR3nt: TGTGCCAGCAGCCGTAGGAAGACAGGCCCCACAGATACGCAGTATTTT; CDR3aa: CASSRRKTGPTDTQYF; d_gene: NA; abundance: NA; v_gene: TRBV14; j_gene: TRBJ2-3
CDR3nt: TGCGCCAGCAGCCCAAATCGGGAATATACGCAGTATTTT; CDR3aa: CASSPNREYTQYF; d_gene: NA; abundance: NA; v_gene: TRBV5-1; j_gene: TRBJ2-3
CDR3nt: TGTGCCAGCAGTTCTGACAGGGGGCAAGATACGCAGTATTTT; CDR3aa: CASSSDRGQDTQYF; d_gene: TRBD1; abundance: NA; v_gene: TRBV28; j_gene: TRBJ2-3
CDR3nt: TGTGCCTGGACTAAGCGAACTACAGATACGCAGTATTTT; CDR3aa: CAWTKRTTDTQYF; d_gene: NA; abundance: NA; v_gene: TRBV30; j_gene: TRBJ2-3
CDR3nt: TGCAGTGCCTGGGACAGAGGCTACACCTTC; CDR3aa: CSAWDRGYTF; d_gene: TRBD1; abundance: few; v_gene: TRBV20-1; j_gene: TRBJ1-2
CDR3nt: TGTGCCAGTTGGTTCGGGGAGACCCAGTACTTC; CDR3aa: CASWFGETQYF; d_gene: NA; abundance: NA; v_gene: TRBV28; j_gene: TRBJ2-5
CDR3nt: TGTGCCAGCAGTTCTAACTCCTACAATGAGCAGTTCTTC; CDR3aa: CASSSNSYNEQFF; d_gene: NA; abundance: NA; v_gene: TRBV7-3; j_gene: TRBJ2-1
CDR3nt: TGTGCCAGCAGTCCCCCCGAGGCTAATGAGCAGTTCTTC; CDR3aa: CASSPPEANEQFF; d_gene: NA; abundance: NA; v_gene: TRBV28; j_gene: TRBJ2-1
CDR3nt: TGTGCCAGCAGTTGGACGGGGGGAATGGACACTGAAGCTTTCTTT; CDR3aa: CASSWTGGMDTEAFF; d_gene: NA; abundance: NA; v_gene: TRBV6-5; j_gene: TRBJ1-1
CDR3nt: TGTGCCAGCAGCCTGGGTCAGGGGGAGGCCCAGTACTTC; CDR3aa: CASSLGQGEAQYF; d_gene: NA; abundance: NA; v_gene: TRBV11-3; j_gene: TRBJ2-5
CDR3nt: TGCGCCAGCAGCTTGGTCGCAGATAAGGAGACCCAGTACTTC; CDR3aa: CASSLVADKETQYF; d_gene: NA; abundance: NA; v_gene: TRBV5-1; j_gene: TRBJ2-5
CDR3nt: TGTGCCAGCAGCGTAGGCGGGAATGTGGGCACAGATACGCAGTATTTT; CDR3aa: CASSVGGNVGTDTQYF; d_gene: NA; abundance: NA; v_gene: TRBV9; j_gene: TRBJ2-3
CDR3nt: TGTGCCAGCAGCAACGACAGGGCTGGAAACACCATATATTTT; CDR3aa: CASSNDRAGNTIYF; d_gene: TRBD1; abundance: NA; v_gene: TRBV9; j_gene: TRBJ1-3
CDR3nt: TGCGCCAGCAGCCCCGGGACAGGGGGGTATTCCGATCAGCCCCAGCATTTT; CDR3aa: CASSPGTGGYSDQPQHF; d_gene: TRBD1; abundance: NA; v_gene: TRBV5-1; j_gene: TRBJ1-5
CDR3nt: TGTGCCAGCAGTTCGATCAGCGGGAGGGGCTTACAAAATGAGCAGTTCTTC; CDR3aa: CASSSISGRGLQNEQFF; d_gene: TRBD2; abundance: NA; v_gene: TRBV28; j_gene: TRBJ2-1
CDR3nt: TGTGCCAGCAGCTCCGGACAGGGGGCGCGGGCTTTCTTT; CDR3aa: CASSSGQGARAFF; d_gene: TRBD1; abundance: NA; v_gene: TRBV7-3; j_gene: TRBJ1-1
CDR3nt: TGTGCCAGCAGTGCCGGGACTAGCGGGAGGGCTGGCGGGGAGCTGTTTTTT; CDR3aa: CASSAGTSGRAGGELFF; d_gene: TRBD2; abundance: NA; v_gene: TRBV5-4; j_gene: TRBJ2-2
CDR3nt: TGTGCCAGTAGTACCCCGGGACAGGGGGTGGATGAGCAGTTCTTC; CDR3aa: CASSTPGQGVDEQFF; d_gene: TRBD1; abundance: few; v_gene: TRBV19; j_gene: TRBJ2-1
CDR3nt: TGTGCCAGCAGTTTAGTCGGGTCGGAGACCCAGTACTTC; CDR3aa: CASSLVGSETQYF; d_gene: NA; abundance: NA; v_gene: TRBV27; j_gene: TRBJ2-5
CDR3nt: TGTGCCAGCTCATGGGACAGGACTCATGGCTACACCTTC; CDR3aa: CASSWDRTHGYTF; d_gene: TRBD1; abundance: NA; v_gene: TRBV18; j_gene: TRBJ1-2
CDR3nt: TGTGCCAGCAGTTTACAGGGGAGTTACAATGAGCAGTTCTTC; CDR3aa: CASSLQGSYNEQFF; d_gene: NA; abundance: NA; v_gene: TRBV28; j_gene: TRBJ2-1
CDR3nt: TGCAGCGTACGGGTACAGGTGATATCCAATGAGCAGTTCTTC; CDR3aa: CSVRVQVISNEQFF; d_gene: NA; abundance: NA; v_gene: TRBV29-1; j_gene: TRBJ2-1
CDR3nt: TGCGCCAGCAGCCAAGCTCAGGGAAGGGGAGGTCAGCCCCAGCATTTT; CDR3aa: CASSQAQGRGGQPQHF; d_gene: NA; abundance: NA; v_gene: TRBV4-1; j_gene: TRBJ1-5
CDR3nt: TGTGCCTGGAGTGTAAGGAGCACCGGGGAGCTGTTTTTT; CDR3aa: CAWSVRSTGELFF; d_gene: NA; abundance: NA; v_gene: TRBV30; j_gene: TRBJ2-2
CDR3nt: TGTGCCAGCAGCCCTTCGGGAGTAGACGCCTACGAGCAGTACTTC; CDR3aa: CASSPSGVDAYEQYF; d_gene: NA; abundance: NA; v_gene: TRBV9; j_gene: TRBJ2-7
CDR3nt: TGTGCCAGGGATACACAGCCTTCGTTTATTGCGCCCCACTTCAATGAGCAGTTCTTC; CDR3aa: CARDTQPSFIAPHFNEQFF; d_gene: NA; abundance: NA; v_gene: TRBV11-3; j_gene: TRBJ2-1
CDR3nt: TGTGCCAGCAGCGCCCCCTCAGATGGTCTGAACACTGAAGCTTTCTTT; CDR3aa: CASSAPSDGLNTEAFF; d_gene: NA; abundance: NA; v_gene: TRBV9; j_gene: TRBJ1-1
CDR3nt: TGTGCCACCAGCAGACCGATAGGACGGGGTGCCTACGAGCAGTACTTC; CDR3aa: CATSRPIGRGAYEQYF; d_gene: NA; abundance: NA; v_gene: TRBV15; j_gene: TRBJ2-7
CDR3nt: TGCGTCAGCAGCCAAGATCCCCACAGGGGGCGGGATGAAAAACTGTTTTTT; CDR3aa: CVSSQDPHRGRDEKLFF; d_gene: TRBD1; abundance: NA; v_gene: TRBV4-1; j_gene: TRBJ1-4
CDR3nt: TGTGCCTGGTCCACCTACAGGGCCCGGGAGCTGTTTTTT; CDR3aa: CAWSTYRARELFF; d_gene: NA; abundance: few; v_gene: TRBV30; j_gene: TRBJ2-2
CDR3nt: TGTGCCAGCAGCCCGTTTGGACTAGCGGGAGTAGAAGAGACCCAGTACTTC; CDR3aa: CASSPFGLAGVEETQYF; d_gene: TRBD2; abundance: once; v_gene: TRBV9; j_gene: TRBJ2-5
CDR3nt: TGCAGTCAGGCTAACTCCTACGAGCAGTACTTC; CDR3aa: CSQANSYEQYF; d_gene: NA; abundance: NA; v_gene: TRBV20-1; j_gene: TRBJ2-7
CDR3nt: TGTGCCAGTAGTCTAGGGGCTTGGGAAAAACTGTTTTTT; CDR3aa: CASSLGAWEKLFF; d_gene: NA; abundance: NA; v_gene: TRBV19; j_gene: TRBJ1-4
CDR3nt: TGTGCCAGCAGTCCGCCGGCAGGGAATCTCGCGACCTACGAGCAGTACTTC; CDR3aa: CASSPPAGNLATYEQYF; d_gene: NA; abundance: NA; v_gene: TRBV2; j_gene: TRBJ2-7
CDR3nt: TGCAGCGTTGGGTCAGGGGCAGCTGAAGCTTTCTTT; CDR3aa: CSVGSGAAEAFF; d_gene: NA; abundance: NA; v_gene: TRBV29-1; j_gene: TRBJ1-1
CDR3nt: TGTGCCAGAAGCTTATACAGGTTCCAAGAGACCCAGTACTTC; CDR3aa: CARSLYRFQETQYF; d_gene: NA; abundance: NA; v_gene: TRBV5-3; j_gene: TRBJ2-5
CDR3nt: TGCGCCAGCAGCTTTACTGAGGGCGCAGGAGCCAAAAACATTCAGTACTTC; CDR3aa: CASSFTEGAGAKNIQYF; d_gene: NA; abundance: NA; v_gene: TRBV5-1; j_gene: TRBJ2-4
CDR3nt: TGTGCCAGTAGTATAATGGGACTAGCGGGCTTTACCTACAATGAGCAGTTCTTC; CDR3aa: CASSIMGLAGFTYNEQFF; d_gene: TRBD2; abundance: few; v_gene: TRBV19; j_gene: TRBJ2-1
CDR3nt: TGTGCCAGCTTCCCCCGCGGGAGGACAGATACGCAGTATTTT; CDR3aa: CASFPRGRTDTQYF; d_gene: TRBD2; abundance: NA; v_gene: TRBV28; j_gene: TRBJ2-3
CDR3nt: TGTGCCAGCAGTGCCCGGACAGGGTTAGGCAATCAGCCCCAGCATTTT; CDR3aa: CASSARTGLGNQPQHF; d_gene: TRBD1; abundance: few; v_gene: TRBV28; j_gene: TRBJ1-5
CDR3nt: TGTGCCAGCAGCTTATGGGGCGAAGAGACCCAGTACTTC; CDR3aa: CASSLWGEETQYF; d_gene: NA; abundance: NA; v_gene: TRBV7-6; j_gene: TRBJ2-5
CDR3nt: TGCGCCAGCAGCCCCTCCGGTGGCAGGGGGCGCCTAGGAGGAGAGACCCAGTACTTC; CDR3aa: CASSPSGGRGRLGGETQYF; d_gene: TRBD1; abundance: NA; v_gene: TRBV4-1; j_gene: TRBJ2-5